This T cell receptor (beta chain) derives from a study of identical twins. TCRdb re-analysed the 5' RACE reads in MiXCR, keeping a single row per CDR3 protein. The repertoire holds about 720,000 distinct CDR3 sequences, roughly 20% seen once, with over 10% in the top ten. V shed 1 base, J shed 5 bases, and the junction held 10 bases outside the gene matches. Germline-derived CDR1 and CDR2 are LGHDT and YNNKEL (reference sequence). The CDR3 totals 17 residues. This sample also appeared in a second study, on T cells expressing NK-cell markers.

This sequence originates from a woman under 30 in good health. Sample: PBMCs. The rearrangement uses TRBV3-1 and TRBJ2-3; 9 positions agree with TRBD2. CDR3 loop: CASSQGSRGGSGDTQYF. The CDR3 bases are TGTGCCAGCAGCCAAGGATCGCGGGGGGGCTCTGGAGATACGCAGTATTTT.